This TCR beta chain was observed in a study of HIV-infected patients and healthy controls (dated by TCRdb to between 2013 and 2015). General notes on the study: Although they stayed below normal ranges, CD4 counts in about 85% of the 16 patients rose modestly but significantly after three months of therapy. The CD4:CD8 ratio rose slightly, whereas CD8 counts showed no consistent shift during early therapy. Relative to controls, total CDR3 counts per chain did not differ significantly, and patients lacked overall T-cell lymphocytopenia. Whether deep TCR repertoire sequencing of small blood samples from HIV patients could capture immune perturbation and reconstitution was tested in the study. Viral load fell below detection in about 65% of the 16 patients by the second bleed and in all patients following a further year of therapy. Results and caveats for the whole study, not just this receptor: More CDR3s were shared between individuals among healthy controls than among HIV+ patients, as measured by Jaccard index and by the count of highly shared sequences. Unequal numbers of distinct sequences between patients and controls complicated comparisons, and size-matching overweighted rare events from HIV-infected data. Compared with controls, HIV-infected patients showed significantly different mean usage of eight alpha and eight beta V genes. Size-matched repertoire data did not replicate the apparent post-therapy recovery of the Gini index in HIV-infected patients. HIV-infected repertoires showed significantly elevated mean Gini indices relative to controls, which possibly reflects oligoclonality. Using whole blood restricted sequencing depth and prevented separating the dynamics of distinct T-cell subpopulations. Healthy control repertoires showed roughly threefold more distinct CDR3s and higher Shannon diversity than untreated HIV+ repertoires. Most CMV-associated CDR3s became more frequent during therapy, although their change was not significant, whereas HIV-associated CDR3s showed a significant decrease in frequency. The observed differences in diversity were not explained by the slight differences in age and sex profiles between the study cohorts. HLA typing of donors was not performed in the study. MAIT cell alpha-chain CDR3s were found at high frequency in healthy controls but were severely depleted in HIV+ repertoires. Alpha-beta chain pairing was not determined in the samples. A major limit on how widely the findings apply, in the view of the authors, was that only sixteen HIV-infected individuals were processed.

Whole blood was used without fractionating the cells, so the repertoire represented all peripheral T cells without sorting. For RNA extraction, 2.5 to 3 ml of peripheral blood was drawn into Tempus tubes. HIV-infected adults not yet given antiretroviral therapy and scheduled to start treatment were recruited, and the first sixteen eligible patients underwent processing. Treatment interruptions were among the grounds for excluding patients from enrollment, as were febrile or AIDS-related illness, tumors, hepatitis B or C coinfection, immunomodulatory therapy and recent vaccination. The TURBO-DNase kit was used to remove leftover genomic DNA, and GLOBINclear was used to deplete globin mRNA. Just before antiretroviral therapy was started, pretreatment blood was collected from HIV-infected patients. Using SuperScript III with primers targeting the alpha and beta constant regions, 400 to 550 ng of RNA was reverse transcribed. Separate alpha and beta chain libraries were generated by chain-specific third strand synthesis with multiplexing indices. In the protocol, all rearrangements within a chain were amplified with a single primer pair so that primer bias was avoided, and molecular barcodes were added to each cDNA molecule. Purified cDNA was ligated with T4 RNA Ligase 1 onto a 5' RACE adapter bearing a random hexamer and the SP2 sequencing primer site. With slow temperature ramps used to favor optimal annealing, second strand synthesis was primed from the SP2 site with Phusion polymerase. Two random hexamer sequences, both added before amplification and joined together, made up the 12-nucleotide barcode of each molecule. An amplification PCR of around 25 cycles with P5s and P7 primers came after a short first PCR that had added P5 and P7 adapter elements plus a second index. A total of 25 to 30 PCR cycles were applied to the libraries, which were quantified on a Qubit, sized on a Bioanalyzer, and diluted to about 4 nM. Sequencing of the normalized libraries was done on an Illumina MiSeq using 2 x 250 paired-end kits. Into about 10 ul Tris-Cl, the reverse transcription reactions were eluted following cleanup on MinElute columns. The adapter ligations were run for approximately 23 hours at 16 degrees C, and AMPure XP beads at a 1:1 ratio were afterwards used to clean them. The authors processed their data as follows. Demultiplexed FASTQ files were processed with a modified Decombinator that output V, J, insert and barcode information. Sequences that shared a barcode but differed from the dominant sequence were treated as errors and discarded, and barcodes were clustered at Levenshtein distance 3 and counted to estimate the original cDNA molecules. For downstream analyses, the R packages ineq, vegan, igraph and RCytoscape were used, along with IMGT nomenclature and CDR3 definitions. V gene usage was computed over distinct sequences, each TCR counted once to avoid skew from clonal expansion. Similarity networks connected unique CDR3 amino acid sequences within a donor whenever two sequences differed by a single Levenshtein edit. Published HIV-specific CDR3s (around 90 alpha, 700 or so beta) and CMV-specific CDR3s (about 13 alpha, roughly 250 beta) were compiled and searched for in the repertoires. Lower sequence numbers were not the cause of the decreased diversity in patients, as random subsampling to size-matched repertoires showed. TCRdb trimmed public reads at Q25 via fastp, called clones via MiXCR and kept in-frame beta chains. For every CDR3 protein sequence, its rows merge into one entry that carries the most common genes and DNA. TCRdb, rather than the study authors, made the V and J calls. The sample table records roughly 7,500 distinct CDR3 sequences; about 7.5% of these occur just once. The top ten constitute approximately 10% of the sample.

Based on the germline V gene (reference sequence), the CDR1 and CDR2 sequences are GTSNPN and SVGIG. Spanning cysteine to phenylalanine, the CDR3 consists of 13 amino acids. The retained sequence is limited to the CDR3, 39 bases, with the frame set at the first base. V drops 3 bases and J drops 1 base, leaving 6 bases in between. About this clonotype itself: This receptor's antigen is unknown. No base-level quality is on record; no much larger clone is a single base apart.

The receptor was isolated from an adult with HIV infection. Source: blood, taken before antiretroviral therapy. Here the chain combines TRBV30 and TRBJ2-2, and perhaps TRBD1 as D gene, on 6 matching bases. In nucleotides, the sequence is TGTGCCTGGAGAGGGGGGAACACCGGGGAGCTGTTTTTT. This is translated as CAWRGGNTGELFF.